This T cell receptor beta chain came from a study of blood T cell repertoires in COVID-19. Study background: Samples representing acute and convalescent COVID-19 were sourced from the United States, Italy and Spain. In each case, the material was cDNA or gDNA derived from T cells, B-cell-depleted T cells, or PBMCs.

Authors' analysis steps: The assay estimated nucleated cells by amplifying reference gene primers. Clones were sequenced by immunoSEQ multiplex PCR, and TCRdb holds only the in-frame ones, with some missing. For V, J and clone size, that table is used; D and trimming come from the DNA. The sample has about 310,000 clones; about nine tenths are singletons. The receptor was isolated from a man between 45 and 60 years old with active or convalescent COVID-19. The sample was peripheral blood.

As DNA, the CDR3 is TGCGCCAGCAGCTTTCCAGGGGTCCCTAACTATGGCTACACCTTC. It is translated as CASSFPGVPNYGYTF. The J gene is TRBJ1-2, the V gene TRBV5-1, with D perhaps matching TRBD1 (6 bases). The CDR3 totals 15 residues. Germline CDR1 SGHRS, CDR2 YFSETQ. The germline V and J ends were trimmed by 2 bases and 0 bases, with 11 bases remaining between them.